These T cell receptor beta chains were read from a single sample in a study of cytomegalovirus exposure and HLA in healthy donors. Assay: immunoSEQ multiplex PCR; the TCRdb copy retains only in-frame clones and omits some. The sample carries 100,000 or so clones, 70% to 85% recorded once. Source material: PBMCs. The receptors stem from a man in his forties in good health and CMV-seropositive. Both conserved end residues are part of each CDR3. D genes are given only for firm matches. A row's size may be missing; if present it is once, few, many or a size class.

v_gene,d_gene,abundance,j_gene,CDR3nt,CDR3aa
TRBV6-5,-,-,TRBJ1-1,TGTGCCAGCAGTTACGGGCGGGGGAGGCCAAACACTGAAGCTTTCTTT,CASSYGRGRPNTEAFF
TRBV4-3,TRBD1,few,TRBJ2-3,TGCGCCAGCAGCCAAGGACAGGGGGGAGTGACAGATACGCAGTATTTT,CASSQGQGGVTDTQYF
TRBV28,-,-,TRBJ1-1,TGTGCCAGCAGTTCATCAGGGTTACGAGGCACTGAAGCTTTCTTT,CASSSSGLRGTEAFF
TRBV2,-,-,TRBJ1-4,TGTGCCAGCAGTGAAACGGGTGGCACTAATGAAAAACTGTTTTTT,CASSETGGTNEKLFF
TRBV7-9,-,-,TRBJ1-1,TGTGCCAGCAGCCCTGATGCAGGGTCTGAAGCTTTCTTT,CASSPDAGSEAFF
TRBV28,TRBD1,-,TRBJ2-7,TGTGCCAGCAGTGTCGGACAGGCCTACGAGCAGTACTTC,CASSVGQAYEQYF
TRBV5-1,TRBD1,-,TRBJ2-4,TGCGCCAGCAGCCCCACCGGGACAGGAAACATTCAGTACTTC,CASSPTGTGNIQYF
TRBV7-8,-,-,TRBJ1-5,TGTGCCAGCAGCCCCCGTCGGACACCAGATCCCCAGCATTTT,CASSPRRTPDPQHF
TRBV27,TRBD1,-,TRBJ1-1,TGTGCCAGCCTTGACAGGGTGCCAACTTTCTTT,CASLDRVPTFF
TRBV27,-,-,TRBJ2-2,TGTGCCAGCAGCGACTATTACACCGGGGAGCTGTTTTTT,CASSDYYTGELFF
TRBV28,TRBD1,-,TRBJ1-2,TGTGCCAGCAACCAGGACAGGGACTATGGCTACACCTTC,CASNQDRDYGYTF
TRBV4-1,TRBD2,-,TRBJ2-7,TGCGCCAGCAGCCAAGATCATTCTAGCATCGGGCGGGGGGGTTACGAGCAGTACTTC,CASSQDHSSIGRGGYEQYF
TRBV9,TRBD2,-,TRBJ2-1,TGTGCCAGCAGCGCCCCCCGGACTAGCGGGGTCAATGAGCAGTTCTTC,CASSAPRTSGVNEQFF
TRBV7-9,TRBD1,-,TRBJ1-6,TGTGCCAGCAGCCCGAGGACAGGGAGCTCCTATAATTCACCCCTCCACTTT,CASSPRTGSSYNSPLHF
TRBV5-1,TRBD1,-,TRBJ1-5,TGCGCCAGCAGCTGGACAGGGGGGTACAATCAGCCCCAGCATTTT,CASSWTGGYNQPQHF
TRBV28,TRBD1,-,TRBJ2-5,TGTGCCAGCAGCTCAGCCCTGGGACAGGCGGATAATCAAGAGACCCAGTACTTC,CASSSALGQADNQETQYF
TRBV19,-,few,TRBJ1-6,TGTGCCAGTAGTACCCGAGGAACGGGGGGGCCTAATTCACCCCTCCACTTT,CASSTRGTGGPNSPLHF
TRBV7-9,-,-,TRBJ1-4,TGTGCCAGCAGCGATATCCAGGTGATGAATGAAAAACTGTTTTTT,CASSDIQVMNEKLFF
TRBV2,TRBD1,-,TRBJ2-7,TGTGCCAGCAGCGAGACAGGGGGCCACGAGCAGTACTTC,CASSETGGHEQYF
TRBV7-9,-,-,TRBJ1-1,TGTGCCAGCAGCGAATTTTTGGGGGGGGAGGTTTTGAACACTGAAGCTTTCTTT,CASSEFLGGEVLNTEAFF
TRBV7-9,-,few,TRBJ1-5,TGTGCCAGCAGCTCAGGAGGTATCTATAGCAATCAGCCCCAGCATTTT,CASSSGGIYSNQPQHF
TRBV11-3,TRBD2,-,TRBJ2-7,TGTGCCAGCAGCCCCTCGACTAGCGGGAACACGCAGTACTTC,CASSPSTSGNTQYF
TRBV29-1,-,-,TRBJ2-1,TGCAGCGTTGTTGGCAGGGAAAGGGGCAGTGAGCAGTTCTTC,CSVVGRERGSEQFF
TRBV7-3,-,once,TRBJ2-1,TGTGCCAGCAGCCCTATTCCCTCCTACAATGAGCAGTTCTTC,CASSPIPSYNEQFF
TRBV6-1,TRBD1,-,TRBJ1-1,TGTGCCAGCAGGCAGATGACAGGGTCGGCTTTCTTT,CASRQMTGSAFF
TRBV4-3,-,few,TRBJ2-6,TGCGCCAGCAGCCAAGATTCCGGAGGGTCTGGGGCCAACGTCCTGACTTTC,CASSQDSGGSGANVLTF
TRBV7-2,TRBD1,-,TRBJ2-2,TGTGCCAGCAGCGCAAGGACAGGGCTTAACACCGGGGAGCTGTTTTTT,CASSARTGLNTGELFF
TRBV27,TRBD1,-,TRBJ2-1,TGTGCCAGCAGTTTACTTTGGGGACAGGGGCTGGATGAGCAGTTCTTC,CASSLLWGQGLDEQFF
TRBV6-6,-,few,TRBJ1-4,TGTGCCAGCAGTCCTACAGGAAGAACTAATGAAAAACTGTTTTTT,CASSPTGRTNEKLFF
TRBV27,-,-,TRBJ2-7,TGTGCCAGCGGAGGGGAGTATGGAGACGAGCAGTACTTC,CASGGEYGDEQYF
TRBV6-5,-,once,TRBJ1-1,TGTGCCAGCAGTTACTCGAACAGGCTTACCACTGAAGCTTTCTTT,CASSYSNRLTTEAFF
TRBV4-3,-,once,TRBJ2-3,TGCGCCAGCAGCCAAGATTATGTCCACAGGGGAGGTGATACGCAGTATTTT,CASSQDYVHRGGDTQYF
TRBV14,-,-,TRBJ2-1,TGTGCCAGCAGCCAAGATCCCCCTAGCGCCATCTCCTACAATGAGCAGTTCTTC,CASSQDPPSAISYNEQFF
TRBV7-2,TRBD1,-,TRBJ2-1,TGTGCCAGCAGCTTCCAGGGACAGGGCGGGAATGAGCAGTTCTTC,CASSFQGQGGNEQFF
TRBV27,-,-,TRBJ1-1,TGTGCCAGCAGTTTAGTACAGGGAACTGAAGCTTTCTTT,CASSLVQGTEAFF
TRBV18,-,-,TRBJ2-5,TGTGCCAGCTCAGACGGGGAACGGCAGACCCAGTACTTC,CASSDGERQTQYF
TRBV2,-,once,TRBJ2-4,TGTGCCAGCAGGAAGGTCCGGGGGGCAGATCAAAACATTCAGTACTTC,CASRKVRGADQNIQYF
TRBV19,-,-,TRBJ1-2,TGTGCCAGTAACACAAGAAACTATGGCTACACCTTC,CASNTRNYGYTF
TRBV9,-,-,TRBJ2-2,TGTGCCAGCAGCGGCGGGACGGGCAACACCGGGGAGCTGTTTTTT,CASSGGTGNTGELFF
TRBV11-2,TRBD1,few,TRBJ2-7,TGTGCCAGCAGTACTGACAGGGGCAGCGAGCAGTACTTC,CASSTDRGSEQYF
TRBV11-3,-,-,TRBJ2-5,TGTGCCAGCAGCTTAGATCTGGGGCCACTCAACTTC,CASSLDLGPLNF
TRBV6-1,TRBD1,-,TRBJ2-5,TGTGCCAGCACTCCAGGGACAGGGGAAAGGGAGACCCAGTACTTC,CASTPGTGERETQYF
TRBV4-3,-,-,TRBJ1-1,TGCGCCAGCAGCCAGGCCACAGAGAACACTGAAGCTTTCTTT,CASSQATENTEAFF
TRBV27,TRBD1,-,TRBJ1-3,TGTGCCAGCAGTCTACAGGGGACCTTCGGAAACACCATATATTTT,CASSLQGTFGNTIYF
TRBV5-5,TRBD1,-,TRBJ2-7,TGTGCCAGCAGCTTGGCGGACAGGTTTCTCGAGCAGTACTTC,CASSLADRFLEQYF
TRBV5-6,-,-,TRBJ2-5,TGTGCCAGCAGCTTGGTGGGTAGCGGCCAAGAGACCCAGTACTTC,CASSLVGSGQETQYF
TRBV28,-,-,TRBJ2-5,TGTGCCAGCAGTGACTCCTACCAAGAGACCCAGTACTTC,CASSDSYQETQYF
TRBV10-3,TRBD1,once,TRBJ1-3,TGTGCCATCAAAGGACAGGGGCGTGCTGGAAACACCATATATTTT,CAIKGQGRAGNTIYF
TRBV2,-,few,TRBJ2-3,TGTGCCAGCAAATGGAGAAGCACAGATACGCAGTATTTT,CASKWRSTDTQYF
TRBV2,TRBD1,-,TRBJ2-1,TGTGCCAGCAGTGGACAGGGCTACAATGAGCAGTTCTTC,CASSGQGYNEQFF
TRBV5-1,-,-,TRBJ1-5,TGCGCCAGCAGCGGAGAGGGACGGGGGGATCAGCCCCAGCATTTT,CASSGEGRGDQPQHF
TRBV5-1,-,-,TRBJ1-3,TGCGCCAGCAGCTTGGGTCCAGGAAACACCATATATTTT,CASSLGPGNTIYF
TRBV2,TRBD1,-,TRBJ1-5,TGTGCCAGCAACCCCGGGACAGGGATTAGACAGCCCCAGCATTTT,CASNPGTGIRQPQHF
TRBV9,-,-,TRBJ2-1,TGTGCCAGCAGCGTAGGTCCAGGGTCCTACAATGAGCAGTTCTTC,CASSVGPGSYNEQFF